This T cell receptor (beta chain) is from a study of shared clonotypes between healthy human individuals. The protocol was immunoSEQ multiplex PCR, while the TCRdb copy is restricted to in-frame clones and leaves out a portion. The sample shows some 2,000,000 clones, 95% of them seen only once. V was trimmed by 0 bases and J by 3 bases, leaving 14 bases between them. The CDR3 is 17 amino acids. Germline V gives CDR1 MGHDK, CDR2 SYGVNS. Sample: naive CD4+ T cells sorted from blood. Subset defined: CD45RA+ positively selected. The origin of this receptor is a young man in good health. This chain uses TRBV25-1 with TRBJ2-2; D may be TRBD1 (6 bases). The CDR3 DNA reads TGTGCCAGCAGTGAATATAAACAGGGCCTGGACACCGGGGAGCTGTTTTTT. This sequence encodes CASSEYKQGLDTGELFF. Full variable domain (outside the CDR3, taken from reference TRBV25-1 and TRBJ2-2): EADIYQTPRYLVIGTGKKITLECSQTMGHDKMYWYQQDPGMELHLIHYSYGVNSTEKGDLSSESTVSRIRTEHFPLTLESARPSHTSQYLCASSEYKQGLDTGELFFGEGSRLTVL.